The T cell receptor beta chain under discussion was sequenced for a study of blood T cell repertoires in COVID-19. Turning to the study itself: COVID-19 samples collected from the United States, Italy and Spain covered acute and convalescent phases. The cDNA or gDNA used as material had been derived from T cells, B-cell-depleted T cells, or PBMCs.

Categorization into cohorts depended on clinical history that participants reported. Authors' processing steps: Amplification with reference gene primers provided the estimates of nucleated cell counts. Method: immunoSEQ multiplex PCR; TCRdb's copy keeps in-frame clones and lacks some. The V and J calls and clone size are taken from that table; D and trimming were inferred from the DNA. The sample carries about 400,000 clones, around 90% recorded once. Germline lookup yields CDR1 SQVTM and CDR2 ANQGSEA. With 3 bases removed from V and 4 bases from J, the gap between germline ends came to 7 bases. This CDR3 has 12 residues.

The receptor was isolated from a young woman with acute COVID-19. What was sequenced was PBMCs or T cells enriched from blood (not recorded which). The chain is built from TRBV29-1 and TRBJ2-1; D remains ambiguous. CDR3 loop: CSVEVRYNEQFF. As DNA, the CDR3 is TGCAGCGTTGAGGTCCGGTACAATGAGCAGTTCTTC.